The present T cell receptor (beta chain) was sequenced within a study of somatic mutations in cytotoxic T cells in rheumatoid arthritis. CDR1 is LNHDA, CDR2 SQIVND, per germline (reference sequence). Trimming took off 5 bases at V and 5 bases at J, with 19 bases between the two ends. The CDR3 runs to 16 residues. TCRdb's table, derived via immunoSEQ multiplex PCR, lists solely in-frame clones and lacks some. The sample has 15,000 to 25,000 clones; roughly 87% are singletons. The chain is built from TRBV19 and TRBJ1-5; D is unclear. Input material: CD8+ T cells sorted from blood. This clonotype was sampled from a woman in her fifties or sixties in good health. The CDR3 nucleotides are TGTGCCAGTAGTTCCTTGGCGTACTCGGGCCATCAGCCCCAGCATTTT. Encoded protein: CASSSLAYSGHQPQHF. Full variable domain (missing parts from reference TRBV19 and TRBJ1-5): DGGITQSPKYLFRKEGQNVTLSCEQNLNHDAMYWYRQDPGQGLRLIYYSQIVNDFQKGDIAEGYSVSREKKESFPLTVTSAQKNPTAFYLCASSSLAYSGHQPQHFGDGTRLSIL.